These 25 T cell receptor beta chains came from one sample sequenced in a study of read filtering for tumor transcriptome and immune sequencing. This library used roughly 400 ng RNA and molecular barcoded adaptors spanning alpha/delta and beta/gamma chains. MiXCR was run by TCRdb on the reads, yielding one entry per CDR3 protein. The table has about 24,000 distinct CDR3 sequences, under 25% seen once. The sequencing sample was made of a population of CD138-negative cells sorted from bone marrow. The receptor source for this set is a donor at least 40 years old with multiple myeloma.

At least ten counts were recorded for this clonotype. The V call is TRBV6-2 or TRBV6-3, the J call TRBJ2-3; no clear D. Trimming removed 6 bases from V and 4 bases from J, with 17 bases in between. CDR3 length: 15 amino acids. Germline CDR1 MNHEY, CDR2 SVGEGT. The CDR3 loop is CASSWGGAFPDTQYF. As DNA, the CDR3 is TGTGCCAGCAGCTGGGGTGGAGCGTTCCCAGATACGCAGTATTTT.

This clonotype was seen only a few times. The chain employs TRBV10-3 and TRBJ1-4; D may be TRBD1 (6 bases). This CDR3 is 13 amino acids long. V was shortened by 4 bases and J by 14 bases, with 17 bases between the two germline ends. In germline, CDR1 is ENHRY, CDR2 SYGVKD. Here the CDR3 DNA reads TGTGCCATCAGTGGACAGGAACTTTCAAATCTGTTTTTT. It encodes CAISGQELSNLFF.

This clonotype has at least ten counts. The CDR3 loop is CSASTQGSTEAFF. CDR3 sequence (DNA): TGCAGTGCTAGTACCCAGGGAAGCACTGAAGCTTTCTTT. V usage is TRBV20-1 and J usage is TRBJ1-1; TRBD1 might be the D (5 bases). CDR1 and CDR2 from the germline V gene are DFQATT and SNEGSKA (reference sequence). V lost 3 bases, J lost 4 bases, and 12 bases lay in between. This CDR3 has 13 residues.

This clonotype was detected many times. This sequence joins TRBV19 and TRBJ2-1; D is perhaps TRBD1 (5 bases). Germline V lookup: CDR1 LNHDA, CDR2 SQIVND (reference sequence). Trimming left V 5 bases short and J 6 bases short, with 14 bases between. The CDR3 has 14 amino acids. The DNA of the CDR3 is TGTGCCAGTAGTGAGCAGGGAATTGGCAATGAGCAGTTCTTC. Encoded protein: CASSEQGIGNEQFF.

V usage is TRBV7-9 and J usage is TRBJ2-5; no clear D gene. V was pared by 7 bases and J by 6 bases, with 15 bases between. The length of the CDR3 is 13 residues. CDR1 is SEHNR, CDR2 FQNEAQ, per germline (reference sequence). The CDR3 reads CASTFAVGKTQYF. CDR3 sequence (DNA): TGTGCCAGCACGTTCGCAGTGGGAAAGACCCAGTACTTC.

V is TRBV5-1 and J is TRBJ1-2; the match to TRBD1 covers 7 bases. CDR1 is SGHRS and CDR2 is YFSETQ in the germline V gene. The V and J ends lost 4 bases and 3 bases, in that order; junction bases with no gene match: 9. This CDR3 comprises 15 residues. CDR3 in DNA: TGCGCCAGCAGCGCGGGACAGAGGGTTCACTATGGCTACACCTTC. Encoded protein: CASSAGQRVHYGYTF.

On this clonotype: This sequence may be a read error, since a much larger clone differs from it by one base. The chain recombines TRBV5-1 with TRBJ2-1; 14 positions match TRBD2. The V gene's germline CDR1 is SGHRS and CDR2 YFSETQ. V gave up 4 bases and J gave up 7 bases; unmatched junction bases: 4. The CDR3 totals 15 residues. The DNA for the CDR3 is TGCGCCAGCAGCCGGACTAGCGGGGGGCAGAATGAGCAGTTCTTC. It codes for CASSRTSGGQNEQFF.

In its sample, this clonotype was seen many times. This sequence may be a read error, since a much larger clone differs from it by one base. The chain employs TRBV7-9 and TRBJ2-1, with D perhaps being TRBD1 or TRBD2 (5 bases each). Germline lookup yields CDR1 SEHNR and CDR2 FQNEAQ (reference sequence). V lost 1 base, J lost 5 bases, and 6 bases lay in between. CDR3 size: 13 residues. DNA for the CDR3: TGTGCCAGCAGCTTAGGGGACCACAATGAGCAGTTCTTC. This encodes CASSLGDHNEQFF.

The sample holds many counts of this clonotype. The chain carries TRBV20-1 and TRBJ2-1; tentatively, D is TRBD1 (6 bases). Germline V gene lookup returns CDR1 DFQATT and CDR2 SNEGSKA (reference sequence). V was cut by 1 base and J by 9 bases, with 19 bases left in between. CDR3 length: 15 amino acids. CDR3 DNA sequence: TGCAGTGCTAGAGGCGTGGCCAGGGGCCTCGGTGAGCAGTTCTTC. It yields the protein CSARGVARGLGEQFF.

The genes are TRBV6-2 or TRBV6-3 and TRBJ2-3; D ambiguous. Per germline, CDR1 MNHEY and CDR2 SVGEGT. The length of the CDR3 is 16 residues. Trimming shortened V by 0 bases and J by 0 bases, and 10 bases separated the two germline ends. The CDR3 DNA is TGTGCCAGCAGTTACTCCCACCCCCTCAGCACAGATACGCAGTATTTT. Translation: CASSYSHPLSTDTQYF.

This clonotype was detected ten times or more. The V gene is TRBV7-9, the J gene TRBJ2-2; 7 bases map to TRBD2. This CDR3 has 14 residues. V lost 6 bases and J lost 4; bases outside the gene matches: 5. Per germline, CDR1 SEHNR and CDR2 FQNEAQ (reference sequence). CDR3 DNA: TGTGCCAGCAGGCGGGGGACTTCCACCGGGGAGCTGTTTTTT. Protein: CASRRGTSTGELFF.

About this clonotype: It may be a read error: a sequence one base away is much more abundant. The rearrangement joins TRBV5-1 to TRBJ1-5; D is possibly TRBD1 (6 bases). CDR3 length: 16 residues. Germline values: CDR1 SGHRS, CDR2 YFSETQ. This CDR3 reads CACSLGPGANYQPQHF. In nucleotides, the CDR3 is TGCGCCTGCAGCTTGGGCCCGGGGGCCAACTATCAGCCCCAGCATTTT.

This clonotype was observed many times. The V call is TRBV9, the J call TRBJ2-1, with unresolved D. Germline CDR1 and CDR2: SGDLS and YYNGEE. Trimming cost V 1 base and J 6 bases, with 14 bases left between them. The CDR3 length is 15 residues. CDR3 sequence (DNA): TGTGCCAGCAGCGTACAGGTAACGGTTACCAATGAGCAGTTCTTC. Translation: CASSVQVTVTNEQFF.

This chain links TRBV5-1 with TRBJ2-7, with a possible D match to TRBD1 (6 bases). CDR1 is SGHRS, CDR2 YFSETQ, per germline. This CDR3 has 15 amino acids. V dropped 6 bases and J dropped 7 bases, with 23 bases sitting between them. Here the CDR3 reads CASTLLSTGPAEQYF. In DNA, the CDR3 is TGCGCCAGCACACTTTTATCTACAGGGCCAGCGGAGCAGTACTTC.

This clonotype was observed many times. This chain joins TRBV20-1 and TRBJ1-1; D uncertain. The CDR3 extends over 14 amino acids. The germline V gene has CDR1 DFQATT and CDR2 SNEGSKA (reference sequence). Trimming stripped 1 base from V and 1 base from J, with 10 bases between. CDR3 nucleotides: TGCAGTGCTAGAGGGCCCCCCCGGAACACTGAAGCTTTCTTT. Its translation: CSARGPPRNTEAFF.

The chain is built from TRBV7-9 and TRBJ1-1; tentatively, D is TRBD1 (6 bases). Germline CDR1 SEHNR, CDR2 FQNEAQ (reference sequence). V lost 1 base, J lost 4 bases, and 10 bases lay in between. This CDR3 comprises 14 residues. In DNA form, the CDR3 reads TGTGCCAGCAGCTTAGGGACAGCTAGCACTGAAGCTTTCTTT. Amino acid sequence: CASSLGTASTEAFF.

This clonotype was recorded at least ten times. The rearrangement uses TRBV10-2 and TRBJ2-7; 7 bases align to TRBD1. CDR1 and CDR2 from the germline V gene are WSHSY and SAAADI. The trim removed 6 bases at V and 3 bases at J, leaving 8 bases unmatched. This CDR3 is 14 amino acids long. The CDR3 nucleotides are TGCGCCAGCAGCAGCCCGGGACAGATCTACGAGCAGTACTTC. Protein sequence: CASSSPGQIYEQYF.

This clonotype has a count of ten or more. The chain joins TRBV29-1 to TRBJ1-5; weak D call: TRBD1 (5 bases). Per the germline V gene, CDR1 is SQVTM and CDR2 is ANQGSEA. This CDR3 comprises 13 residues. Trimming left V 8 bases short and J 5 bases short, with 16 bases between. The DNA of the CDR3 is TGCAGCTCCGGGGGACTAGGCTATCAGCCCCAGCATTTT. The encoded protein is CSSGGLGYQPQHF. Drawing the rest from reference TRBV29-1 and TRBJ1-5, the complete variable domain is SAVISQKPSRDICQRGTSLTIQCQVDSQVTMMFWYRQQPGQSLTLIATANQGSEATYESGFVIDKFPISRPNLTFSTLTVSNMSPEDSSIYLCSSGGLGYQPQHFGDGTRLSIL.

Many counts were recorded for this clonotype. The chain links TRBV29-1 to TRBJ2-6; no firm D call. The CDR3 covers 14 residues. The germline V gene encodes CDR1 SQVTM and CDR2 ANQGSEA. Trimming took 5 bases from V and 3 from J, leaving 11 bases between them. CDR3 nucleotide sequence: TGCAGCGTTCCAGAGGTCGGTGGGGCCAACGTCCTGACTTTC. Encoded protein: CSVPEVGGANVLTF. Variable domain in full (rest from reference TRBV29-1 and TRBJ2-6): SAVISQKPSRDICQRGTSLTIQCQVDSQVTMMFWYRQQPGQSLTLIATANQGSEATYESGFVIDKFPISRPNLTFSTLTVSNMSPEDSSIYLCSVPEVGGANVLTFGAGSRLTVL.

There are many counts of this clonotype. The chain joins TRBV29-1 to TRBJ2-1; D may be TRBD2 (6 bases). This CDR3 is built from 13 residues. Trimming removed 7 bases from V and 5 bases from J, with 15 bases in between. From germline, CDR1 is SQVTM and CDR2 ANQGSEA. This chain's CDR3 is CSGKGWGDNEQFF. CDR3 nucleotide sequence: TGCAGCGGAAAAGGGTGGGGGGACAATGAGCAGTTCTTC.

In its sample, this clonotype was seen many times. V is TRBV20-1 and J is TRBJ2-3, with 11 nucleotides matching TRBD2. The CDR3 has 14 residues. V lost 6 bases to trimming and J lost 1 base; unmatched junction nucleotides: 3. Germline-derived CDR1 and CDR2 are DFQATT and SNEGSKA (reference sequence). CDR3: CSATSGERTDTQYF. The CDR3 DNA reads as TGCAGTGCGACTAGCGGGGAGCGCACAGATACGCAGTATTTT.

This clonotype was observed at least ten times. V gene TRBV12-3 or TRBV12-4 combines with J gene TRBJ2-6; TRBD1 is a possible D gene (6 bases). V was pared by 6 bases and J by 2 bases, with 11 bases between. The CDR3 extends over 15 amino acids. The CDR3 loop reads CASRQGFPGANVLTF. Written as DNA, the CDR3 is TGTGCCAGCAGACAGGGCTTTCCTGGGGCCAACGTCCTGACTTTC.

Comments on this clonotype: A much larger clone lies a single base off, so this may be a read error. The chain links TRBV29-1 to TRBJ2-5, with 9 bases that match TRBD2. The CDR3 runs to 17 residues. Per the germline V gene, CDR1 is SQVTM and CDR2 is ANQGSEA. CDR3 sequence (DNA): TGCAGCGTTGAAGAAACGGGTCTGGCGGGGGGGCGGGAGACCCAGTGCTTC. Residues: CSVEETGLAGGRETQCF.

The chain has TRBV3-1 and TRBJ1-3; no firm D call. This CDR3 has 12 residues. V lost 4 bases to trimming and J lost 6 bases, with 7 bases between them. CDR1 LGHDT and CDR2 YNNKEL come from the germline V gene (reference sequence). CDR3 sequence: CASSRGSNTIYF. The CDR3 DNA sequence: TGTGCCAGCAGCCGAGGGTCAAACACCATATATTTT.

This clonotype has at least ten counts. The genes are TRBV11-2 and TRBJ1-2, with a tentative D call TRBD1 (5 bases). The CDR3 sequence is 14 residues long. V dropped 1 base and J dropped 4 bases, with 10 bases sitting between them. CDR1 and CDR2 from the germline V gene are SGHAT and FQNNGV. The CDR3 protein is CASSLAGGRYGYTF. The CDR3 DNA is TGTGCCAGCAGCTTAGCTGGGGGACGCTATGGCTACACCTTC.